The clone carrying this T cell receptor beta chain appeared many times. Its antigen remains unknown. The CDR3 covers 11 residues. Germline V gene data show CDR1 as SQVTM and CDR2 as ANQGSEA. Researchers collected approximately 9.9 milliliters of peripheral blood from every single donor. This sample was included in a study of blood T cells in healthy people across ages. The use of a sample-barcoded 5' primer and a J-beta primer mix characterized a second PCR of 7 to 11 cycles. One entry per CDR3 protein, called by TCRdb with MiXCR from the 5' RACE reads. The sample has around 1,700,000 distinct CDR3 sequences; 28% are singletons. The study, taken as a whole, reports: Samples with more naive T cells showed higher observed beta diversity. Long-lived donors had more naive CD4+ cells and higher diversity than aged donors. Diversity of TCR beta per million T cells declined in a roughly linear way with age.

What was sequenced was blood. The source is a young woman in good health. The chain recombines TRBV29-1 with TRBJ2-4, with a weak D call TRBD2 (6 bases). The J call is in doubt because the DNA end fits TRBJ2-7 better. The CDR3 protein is CSVDGGYEQYF. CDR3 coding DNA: TGCAGTGTCGACGGGGGATACGAGCAGTACTTC.